This T cell receptor (beta chain) was found in a study of PD-1 blockade in classical Hodgkin lymphoma. Notes on the study in general: Nivolumab starters within 1 year of ASCT were excluded.

V was pared by 1 base and J by 5 bases, with 12 bases between. Germline V gene data show CDR1 as SGHVS and CDR2 as FQNEAQ. There are 14 residues in the CDR3. Turning to this clone: What it recognizes is unknown.

The time point is: cycle 4 day 1 (C4D1), after five to seven weeks of nivolumab. Each patient's relapse followed autologous stem cell transplantation, and brentuximab vedotin exposure varied. The investigators isolated CD8+ T cells from thawed PBMCs using magnetic negative selection. The table came from immunoSEQ multiplex PCR; TCRdb's copy has only in-frame clones and leaves some out. This table has more than 12,000 clones, under 90% appearing once. The material was CD8+ T cells from blood, obtained before the fourth cycle of nivolumab. The clonotype was recovered from a human donor with classical Hodgkin lymphoma. The rearrangement links TRBV7-8 to TRBJ2-7, with D perhaps matching TRBD2 (5 bases). This CDR3 is CASSLVGVQDEQYF. Written as DNA, the CDR3 is TGTGCCAGCAGCTTAGTCGGGGTTCAGGACGAGCAGTACTTC.